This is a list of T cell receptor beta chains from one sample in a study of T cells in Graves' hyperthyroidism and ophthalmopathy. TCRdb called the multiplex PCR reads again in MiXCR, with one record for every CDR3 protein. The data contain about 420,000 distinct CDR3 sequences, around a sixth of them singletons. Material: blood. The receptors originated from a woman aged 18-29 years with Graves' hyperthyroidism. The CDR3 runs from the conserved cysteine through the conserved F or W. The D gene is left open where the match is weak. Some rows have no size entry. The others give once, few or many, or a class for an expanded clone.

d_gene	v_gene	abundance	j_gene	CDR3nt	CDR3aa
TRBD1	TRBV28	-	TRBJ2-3	TGTGCCAGCAGTTTATACCAGGGGGCGGTAGCAGATACGCAGTATTTT	CASSLYQGAVADTQYF
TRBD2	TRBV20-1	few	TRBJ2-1	TGCAGTGCTAGAGTAGGACTAGCGGGAGTACTTGAGCAGTTCTTC	CSARVGLAGVLEQFF
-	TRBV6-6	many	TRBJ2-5	TGTGCCAGCAGTTACGCGGGCCGGGAGCGCCAAGAGACCCAGTACTTC	CASSYAGRERQETQYF
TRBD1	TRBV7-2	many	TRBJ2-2	TGTGCCAGCAGCCGGACAGGGACGGGCGGGGAGCTGTTTTTT	CASSRTGTGGELFF
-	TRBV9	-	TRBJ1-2	TGTGCCAGCAGCGGGGTCAATAGCGGTAACTATGGCTACACCTTC	CASSGVNSGNYGYTF
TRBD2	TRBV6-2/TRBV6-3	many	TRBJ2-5	TGTGCCAGCAGTTACCGGGGACTAGCGGGGAAAGAGACCCAGTACTTC	CASSYRGLAGKETQYF
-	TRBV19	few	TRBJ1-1	TGTGCCAGTAGGGCTCAGGGATTTAGGACTGAAGCTTTCTTT	CASRAQGFRTEAFF
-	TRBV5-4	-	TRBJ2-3	TGTGCCAGCGGCTCTCCTAGGGCAGATACGCAGTATTTT	CASGSPRADTQYF
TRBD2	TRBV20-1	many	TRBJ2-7	TGCAGTGCTAGTCTAAGAGGGAGGGGCTCCTACGAGCAGTACTTC	CSASLRGRGSYEQYF
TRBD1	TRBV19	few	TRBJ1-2	TGTGCCAGTACTGATAGCCCAGGGGGGTATGATGGCTACACCTTC	CASTDSPGGYDGYTF
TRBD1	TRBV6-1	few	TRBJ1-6	TGTGCCAGTCAGGACAGGGAAAGTTCACCCCTCCACTTT	CASQDRESSPLHF
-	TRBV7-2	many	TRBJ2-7	TGTGCCAGCAGCTTAGGGCTGGACTACGAGCAGTACTTC	CASSLGLDYEQYF
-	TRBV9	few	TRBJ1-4	TGTGCCAGCAGCTGGGGGAGAGGGGAAGGTGAAAAACTGTTTTTT	CASSWGRGEGEKLFF
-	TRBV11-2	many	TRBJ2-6	TGTGCCAGCAACCAACTATCTGGGGCCAACGTCCTGACTTTC	CASNQLSGANVLTF
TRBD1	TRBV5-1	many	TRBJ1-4	TGCGCCAGCAGCCTACCGACAGGGGCAGGTGAAAAACTGTTTTTT	CASSLPTGAGEKLFF
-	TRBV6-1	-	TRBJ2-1	TGTGCCAGCTCAACCGGGCCCTGGCATGAGCAGTTCTTC	CASSTGPWHEQFF
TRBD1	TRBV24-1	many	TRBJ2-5	TGTGCCACCAGTGATTTGCAACGAGGGGGCCGGGAGACCCAGTACTTC	CATSDLQRGGRETQYF
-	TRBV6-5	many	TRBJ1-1	TGTGCCAGCAGTTACTGGGGGGCGGGACGGGATGAAGCTTTCTTT	CASSYWGAGRDEAFF
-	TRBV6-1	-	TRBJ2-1	TGTGCCAGCAGTGGGATTTGGAATGAGCAGTTCTTC	CASSGIWNEQFF
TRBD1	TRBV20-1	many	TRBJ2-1	TGCAGTGCTAGACCAACGGACAGGGTTTGGGGGAGTGAGCAGTTCTTC	CSARPTDRVWGSEQFF
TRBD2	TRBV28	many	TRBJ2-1	TGTGCCAGCAGCGCTAGCGGGCTAAGCCTTTACAATGAGCAGTTCTTC	CASSASGLSLYNEQFF
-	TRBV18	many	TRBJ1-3	TGTGCCAGCTCACCAAGGTCAGGAAACACCATATATTTT	CASSPRSGNTIYF
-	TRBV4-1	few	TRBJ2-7	TGCGCCAGCAGCCAGCCGGGGCAGTCCTACGAGCAGTACTTC	CASSQPGQSYEQYF
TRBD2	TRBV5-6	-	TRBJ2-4	TGTGCCAGCAGCTCGGGACTAGGAGGGGACATTCAGTACTTC	CASSSGLGGDIQYF
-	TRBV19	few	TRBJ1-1	TGTGCCAGCAGCATAAGTGGGGCGACTGAAGCTTTCTTT	CASSISGATEAFF
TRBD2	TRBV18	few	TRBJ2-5	TGTGCCAGCTCACCATGGAAAGCGGGAGGAGAGACCCAGTACTTC	CASSPWKAGGETQYF
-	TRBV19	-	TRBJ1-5	TGTGCCAGTAGTATCCGGGGGGCGAATAGCAATCAGCCCCAGCATTTT	CASSIRGANSNQPQHF
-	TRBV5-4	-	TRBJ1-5	TGTGCCAGCAAGACGTGGGACGATAGCAATCAGCCCCAGCATTTT	CASKTWDDSNQPQHF
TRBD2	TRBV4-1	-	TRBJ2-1	TGCGCCAGCAGGCAAAATCCGGGAGGAGGGAACTACAATGAGCAGTTCTTC	CASRQNPGGGNYNEQFF
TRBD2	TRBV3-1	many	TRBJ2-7	TGTGCCAGCAGCCAAGGTGGCGGGAGAAGCTCCTACGAGCAGTACTTC	CASSQGGGRSSYEQYF
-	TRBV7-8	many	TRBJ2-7	TGTGCCAGCAGCTTAGAACAGACTAGCTACGAGCAGTACTTC	CASSLEQTSYEQYF
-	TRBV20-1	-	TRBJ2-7	TGCAGTGCCCAGAGTCAATCCTACGAGCAGTACTTC	CSAQSQSYEQYF
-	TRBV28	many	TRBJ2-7	TGTGCCAGCAGTTTATCCCCGCTCAGTGCCTACGAGCAGTACTTC	CASSLSPLSAYEQYF
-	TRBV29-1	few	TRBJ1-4	TGCAGCGCCAAGGATTCAGCTAATGAAAAACTGTTTTTT	CSAKDSANEKLFF
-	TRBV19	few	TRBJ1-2	TGTGCCAGTAGTATAGTTCCAGGGGCGAACTATGGCTACACCTTC	CASSIVPGANYGYTF
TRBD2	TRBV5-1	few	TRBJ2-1	TGCGCCAGCACCGCTAGCGGGAGTTCACTTGAGCAGTTCTTC	CASTASGSSLEQFF
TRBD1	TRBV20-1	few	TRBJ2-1	TGCAGTGCTAGAAGCGCCAGGGGGCCTGAGCAGTTCTTC	CSARSARGPEQFF
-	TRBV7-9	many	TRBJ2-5	TGTGCCAGCAGCTCATACCTAGGGACCCAGTACTTC	CASSSYLGTQYF
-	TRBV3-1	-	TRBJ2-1	TGTGCCAGCAGCGTAGATATTAGCGAGCGATATAATGAGCAGTTCTTC	CASSVDISERYNEQFF
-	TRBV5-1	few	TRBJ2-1	TGCGCCAGCAGGCCCTTGGGGGGAACCTACAATGAGCAGTTCTTC	CASRPLGGTYNEQFF
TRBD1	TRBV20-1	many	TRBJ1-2	TGCAGTGCTAGGGGACAGGGGGGTATCGGCTACACCTTC	CSARGQGGIGYTF
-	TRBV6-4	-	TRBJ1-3	TGTGCCAGCAGTGACTCAGGACGGGATTTT	CASSDSGRDF
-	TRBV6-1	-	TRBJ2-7	TGTGCCAGCAGTGAAGCCACGGGGGAGGCTTCCTACGAGCAGTACTTC	CASSEATGEASYEQYF
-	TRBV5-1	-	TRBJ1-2	TGCGCCAGCACCGACCCTCCGACAGACTATGGCTACACCTTC	CASTDPPTDYGYTF
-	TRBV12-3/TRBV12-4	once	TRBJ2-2	TGTGCCAGCAGTCCCCGGGTTTCAGGGGCCGGGGAGCTGTTTTTT	CASSPRVSGAGELFF
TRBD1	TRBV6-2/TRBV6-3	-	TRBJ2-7	TGTGCCAGCAGGCCCGGGACAGACCCAAGCGAGCAGTACTTC	CASRPGTDPSEQYF
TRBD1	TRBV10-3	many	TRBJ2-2	TGTGCCATCAGCCAACAGGGGCCAGACACCGGGGAGCTGTTTTTT	CAISQQGPDTGELFF
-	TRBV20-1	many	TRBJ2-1	TGCAGTGCAGAGTCCCAGCGGGCTACCCCCACTTACAATGAGCAGTTCTTC	CSAESQRATPTYNEQFF
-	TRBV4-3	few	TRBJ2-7	TGCGCCAGCAGCCAAGATCTCACCTCCTACGAGCAGTACTTC	CASSQDLTSYEQYF